Presented here are 13 T cell receptor beta chains from one specimen sequenced in a study of T cell responses to AZD1222 COVID-19 vaccine. The protocol was immunoSEQ multiplex PCR, while the TCRdb copy is restricted to in-frame clones and leaves out a portion. The sample comprises approximately 140,000 clones, around 90% of which are singletons, and 2.5% to 3.5% rests with the top ten. The sequences come from peripheral blood, collected 28 days after the second AZD1222 dose. These receptors came from an adult who received the AZD1222 COVID-19 vaccine.

The chain uses TRBV6-2 or TRBV6-3 and TRBJ2-7, with D possibly being TRBD1 (5 bases). The CDR3 has 16 amino acids. V shed 2 bases and J shed 6 bases, with 20 bases lying between them. Germline assignment: CDR1 MNHEY and CDR2 SVGEGT. The CDR3 DNA reads as TGTGCCAGCAGTTACGGGCAGGGAAGAGGAGTGGGCGAGCAGTACTTC. This translates into CASSYGQGRGVGEQYF.

As for this clone: Other DNA sequences in the sample encode the same CDR3. The chain uses TRBV6-2 or TRBV6-3 and TRBJ2-3; D remains ambiguous. With 1 base removed from V and 6 bases from J, the gap between germline ends came to 5 bases. The germline V gene encodes CDR1 MNHEY and CDR2 SVGEGT. The CDR3 runs to 12 residues. CDR3 sequence: CASSYFRDTQYF. The DNA of the CDR3 is TGTGCCAGCAGTTACTTTCGGGATACGCAGTATTTT.

V usage is TRBV28 and J usage is TRBJ2-7, with 9 nucleotides matching TRBD1. Trimming cost V 8 bases and J 4 bases; bases outside gene matches: 0. Per the germline V gene, CDR1 is MDHEN and CDR2 is SYDVKM. This CDR3 is 11 amino acids long. CDR3: CASGTGYEQYF. As DNA, the CDR3 is TGTGCCAGCGGGACAGGGTACGAGCAGTACTTC.

The chain couples TRBV5-1 to TRBJ1-3; no reliable D call. The germline CDR1 and CDR2 sequences are SGHRS and YFSETQ. The ends were cut back, 4 bases at V and 9 bases at J, with 14 bases in the middle. The CDR3 runs to 13 residues. This CDR3 is CASSPDVRPTIYF. The CDR3 bases are TGCGCCAGCAGCCCGGACGTTAGGCCCACCATATATTTT. The entire variable domain, with the rest obtained from reference TRBV5-1 and TRBJ1-3, is as follows: KAGVTQTPRYLIKTRGQQVTLSCSPISGHRSVSWYQQTPGQGLQFLFEYFSETQRNKGNFPGRFSGRQFSNSRSEMNVSTLELGDSALYLCASSPDVRPTIYFGEGSWLTVV.

The chain recombines TRBV9 with TRBJ2-1; TRBD2 matches 13 bases. Germline assignment: CDR1 SGDLS and CDR2 YYNGEE. The CDR3 consists of 16 residues. Trimming removed 0 bases from V and 12 bases from J; junction bases left unmatched: 9. CDR3 coding DNA: TGTGCCAGCAGCGTAGAACTAGCGGGAGGGCCGTTTTGGCAGTTCTTC. It specifies CASSVELAGGPFWQFF.

The chain employs TRBV7-9 and TRBJ1-1, with no clear D. Looked up from germline, CDR1 is SEHNR and CDR2 is FQNEAQ (reference sequence). The CDR3 contains 14 residues. V shed 1 base and J shed 1 base, with 7 bases lying between them. For the CDR3, the DNA is TGTGCCAGCAGCTTAGGGCCGACGAACACTGAAGCTTTCTTT. Translating it yields CASSLGPTNTEAFF.

The chain links TRBV2 to TRBJ2-2; the D gene could be TRBD1 or TRBD2 (7 bases each). Germline lookup yields CDR1 SNHLY and CDR2 FYNNEI. Trimming took off 4 bases at V and 5 bases at J, with 14 bases between the two ends. This CDR3 has 15 residues. DNA of the CDR3: TGTGCCAGCAGTGGGGAGGGGGCGAGGACCGGGGAGCTGTTTTTT. Translation gives CASSGEGARTGELFF.

The chain couples TRBV11-3 to TRBJ1-4; D gene unclear. This CDR3 has 15 residues. V lost 5 bases to trimming and J lost 3 bases, with 13 bases between them. Germline CDR1 is SGHNT and CDR2 is YENEEA. CDR3 protein: CASSLPRGANEKLFF. In nucleotides, the CDR3 is TGTGCCAGCAGCCTTCCCCGGGGAGCTAATGAAAAACTGTTTTTT.

This chain connects TRBV27 to TRBJ2-3; 7 positions match TRBD1. Trimming at V came to 2 bases and at J to 3 bases, leaving 5 bases not matched to a gene. The CDR3 has 15 residues. CDR1 and CDR2 from the germline V gene are MNHEY and SMNVEV (reference sequence). CDR3 nucleotide sequence: TGTGCCAGCAGTTTACGGAGACAGGGTACAGATACGCAGTATTTT. It codes for CASSLRRQGTDTQYF.

V and J are TRBV25-1 and TRBJ2-7, with 9 bases aligning to TRBD1. Germline V gives CDR1 MGHDK, CDR2 SYGVNS. J lost 4 bases, V lost 10 bases, and 5 bases had no gene match. The CDR3 has 12 residues. CDR3 region: CATGTGRYEQYF. The DNA of the CDR3 is TGTGCCACCGGGACAGGGAGGTACGAGCAGTACTTC.

The chain combines TRBV7-2 with TRBJ2-3; TRBD1 aligns across 11 bases. The V gene's germline CDR1 is SGHTA and CDR2 FQGNSA. V shed 1 base and J 4 bases; nucleotides not matched to a gene: 4. The CDR3 is made up of 16 amino acids. The CDR3 bases are TGTGCCAGCAGCTTAGTCGGACAGGGGGCGTCAGATACGCAGTATTTT. Protein: CASSLVGQGASDTQYF.

V usage is TRBV9 and J usage is TRBJ1-4; 7 bases are shared with TRBD1. Trimming took 0 bases from V and 8 from J; bases not matched to a gene: 7. The length of the CDR3 is 15 residues. Germline values: CDR1 SGDLS, CDR2 YYNGEE. Written as DNA, the CDR3 is TGTGCCAGCAGCGTAGGGGACAGTCTTAGGGAAAAACTGTTTTTT. Protein: CASSVGDSLREKLFF. The whole variable domain, remainder taken from reference TRBV9 and TRBJ1-4, is DSGVTQTPKHLITATGQRVTLRCSPRSGDLSVYWYQQSLDQGLQFLIQYYNGEERAKGNILERFSAQQFPDLHSELNLSSLELGDSALYFCASSVGDSLREKLFFGSGTQLSVL.

Written as DNA, the CDR3 is TGTGCCAGCAGCCAAGATCCGGGGGGAGCTGTAGGCTACACCTTC. This sequence encodes CASSQDPGGAVGYTF. The chain recombines TRBV14 with TRBJ1-2; possible D gene TRBD1, 5 bases. From germline, CDR1 is SGHDN and CDR2 FVKESK. Trimming removed 0 bases from V and 8 bases from J, with 16 bases in between. This CDR3 region has 15 residues. Supplemented by reference TRBV14 and TRBJ1-2, the full variable domain reads EAGVTQFPSHSVIEKGQTVTLRCDPISGHDNLYWYRRVMGKEIKFLLHFVKESKQDESGMPNNRFLAERTGGTYSTLKVQPAELEDSGVYFCASSQDPGGAVGYTFGSGTRLTVV.